This is a list of T cell receptor beta chains from one sample in a study of cytomegalovirus exposure and HLA in healthy donors. Data came from immunoSEQ multiplex PCR; TCRdb stores just in-frame clones and leaves some out. The sample contains about 120,000 clones, roughly four fifths of which appear only once. The sample consisted of PBMCs. These receptor sequences come from a woman between 35 and 50 years old in good health and CMV-seropositive. Both conserved end residues are part of each CDR3. The order of the fields is J gene, V gene, CDR3 length, clone size, D gene, CDR3 DNA, CDR3 protein. The D gene is left open where the match is weak. Only some rows state a clone size, as once, few, many or a class for expanded clones.

J gene: TRBJ2-1
V gene: TRBV5-4
CDR3 length: 14
clone size: NA
D gene: TRBD2
CDR3 DNA: TGTGCCACATTGAGCGGGAGGGCCACGAATGAGCAGTTCTTC
CDR3 protein: CATLSGRATNEQFF

J gene: TRBJ2-3
V gene: TRBV21-1
CDR3 length: 16
clone size: NA
D gene: NA
CDR3 DNA: TGTGCCAGCAGCAAAGATTGGAGAGGTCGCACAGATACGCAGTATTTT
CDR3 protein: CASSKDWRGRTDTQYF

J gene: TRBJ1-3
V gene: TRBV7-9
CDR3 length: 16
clone size: once
D gene: TRBD1
CDR3 DNA: TGTGCCAGCAGCTTCACAGGGGGCGCGGATGGAAACACCATATATTTT
CDR3 protein: CASSFTGGADGNTIYF

J gene: TRBJ2-3
V gene: TRBV5-1
CDR3 length: 21
clone size: NA
D gene: TRBD2
CDR3 DNA: TGCGCCAGCAGCCTGAATGTTCTTAGCGGGAGCCTCGATACTGCACAGGGTACGCAGTATTTT
CDR3 protein: CASSLNVLSGSLDTAQGTQYF

J gene: TRBJ2-1
V gene: TRBV9
CDR3 length: 13
clone size: NA
D gene: NA
CDR3 DNA: TGTGCCAGCAGCCCCCCATCGGACAATGAGCAGTTCTTC
CDR3 protein: CASSPPSDNEQFF

J gene: TRBJ1-5
V gene: TRBV7-8
CDR3 length: 15
clone size: NA
D gene: NA
CDR3 DNA: TGTGCCAGCAGCTTCGGGGGAAATAGCAATCAGCCCCAGCATTTT
CDR3 protein: CASSFGGNSNQPQHF

J gene: TRBJ2-1
V gene: TRBV6-1
CDR3 length: 12
clone size: once
D gene: NA
CDR3 DNA: TGTGCCAGCAGTGCTTCTAGTCGGGAGCAGTTCTTC
CDR3 protein: CASSASSREQFF

J gene: TRBJ2-1
V gene: TRBV30
CDR3 length: 13
clone size: NA
D gene: NA
CDR3 DNA: TGTGCCTGGACACGGTGGGGGGTCGATGAGCAGTTCTTC
CDR3 protein: CAWTRWGVDEQFF

J gene: TRBJ2-7
V gene: TRBV5-1
CDR3 length: 13
clone size: once
D gene: NA
CDR3 DNA: TGCGCCAGCAGCCTAACCCTTTCAAACGAGCAGTACTTC
CDR3 protein: CASSLTLSNEQYF

J gene: TRBJ2-7
V gene: TRBV11-2
CDR3 length: 18
clone size: once
D gene: TRBD1
CDR3 DNA: TGTGCCAGCAGCTTAGTGGACAGGTCTACCAAATGGCTCTACGAGCAGTACTTC
CDR3 protein: CASSLVDRSTKWLYEQYF

J gene: TRBJ2-1
V gene: TRBV10-3
CDR3 length: 11
clone size: NA
D gene: NA
CDR3 DNA: TGTGCCATCAGTGAGTTCGATGAGCAGTTCTTC
CDR3 protein: CAISEFDEQFF

J gene: TRBJ2-3
V gene: TRBV7-6
CDR3 length: 15
clone size: NA
D gene: NA
CDR3 DNA: TGTGCCAGCAGCTTAGCGGAGGCTAGCGCAGATACGCAGTATTTT
CDR3 protein: CASSLAEASADTQYF

J gene: TRBJ2-1
V gene: TRBV28
CDR3 length: 15
clone size: NA
D gene: NA
CDR3 DNA: TGTGCCAGCAGTTTCTACTCGGGCTCCTACAATGAGCAGTTCTTC
CDR3 protein: CASSFYSGSYNEQFF

J gene: TRBJ2-7
V gene: TRBV28
CDR3 length: 18
clone size: NA
D gene: TRBD1
CDR3 DNA: TGTGCCATCCCACCGGGGACAGGGGGCGGGGAGGTGTCCTACGAGCAGTACTTC
CDR3 protein: CAIPPGTGGGEVSYEQYF

J gene: TRBJ2-2
V gene: TRBV4-1
CDR3 length: 19
clone size: once
D gene: TRBD2
CDR3 DNA: TGCGCCAGCAGCCAAGAGTATGCGGGACTAGTAGCGAACACCGGGGAGCTGTTTTTT
CDR3 protein: CASSQEYAGLVANTGELFF

J gene: TRBJ2-2
V gene: TRBV7-6
CDR3 length: 16
clone size: NA
D gene: TRBD2
CDR3 DNA: TGTGCCAGCAGCGTACTAGCGGGCACGAACACCGGGGAGCTGTTTTTT
CDR3 protein: CASSVLAGTNTGELFF

J gene: TRBJ1-5
V gene: TRBV27
CDR3 length: 14
clone size: once
D gene: NA
CDR3 DNA: TGTGCCAGCAGTCTGAGGTTTGGCAATCAGCCCCAGCATTTT
CDR3 protein: CASSLRFGNQPQHF

J gene: TRBJ2-1
V gene: TRBV11-2
CDR3 length: 17
clone size: few
D gene: TRBD2
CDR3 DNA: TGTGCCAGCAGCTTAGTAGGGGGACTAGCGGGAGGGGTTGAGCAGTTCTTC
CDR3 protein: CASSLVGGLAGGVEQFF